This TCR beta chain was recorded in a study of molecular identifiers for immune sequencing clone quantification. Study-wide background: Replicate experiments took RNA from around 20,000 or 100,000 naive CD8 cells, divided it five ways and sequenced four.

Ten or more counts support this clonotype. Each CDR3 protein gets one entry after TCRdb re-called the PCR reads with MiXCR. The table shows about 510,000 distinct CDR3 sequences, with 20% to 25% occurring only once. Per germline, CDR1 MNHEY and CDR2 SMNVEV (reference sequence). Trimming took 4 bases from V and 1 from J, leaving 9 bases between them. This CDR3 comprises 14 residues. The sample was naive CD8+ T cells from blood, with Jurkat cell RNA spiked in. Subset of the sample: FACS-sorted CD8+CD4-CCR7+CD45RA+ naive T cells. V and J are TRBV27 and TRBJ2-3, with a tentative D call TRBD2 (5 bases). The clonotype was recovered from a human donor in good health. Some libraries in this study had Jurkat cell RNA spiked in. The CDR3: CASSSTMGTDTQYF. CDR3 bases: TGTGCCAGCAGTTCGACTATGGGCACAGATACGCAGTATTTT.